This T cell receptor (beta chain) stems from a study of quantifying T cell responses using KT2 cells. Study summary: TCR alpha and beta constant-region primers primed reverse transcription of RNA. Under optimum conditions, T4 ligation efficiency was estimated at more than 9.5%. Study-wide findings and caveats: Even the lowest spike-in, about one KT2 cell per 100,000 PBMC, yielded detectable KT2 sequences.

Each cDNA got a UMI-containing oligo ligated at its 3' end. An equimolar mix of RC1.1 and RC1.2 primed the beta chain across TRBC1 and TRBC2. TCRdb recomputed calls from the UMI-ligation and nested PCR reads with MiXCR, one row per CDR3 protein. Seen here are some 43,000 distinct CDR3 sequences, about a sixth observed once, and the top ten hold approximately 40%. The sample is PBMC spiked with counted cells of clone KT2. Fixed numbers of PBMC received varying amounts of KT2 cells. This clonotype was seen repeatedly, ten times or more. As yet, its antigen is unknown. With 1 base clipped from V and 4 bases from J, the junction kept 13 bases outside the gene matches. CDR3 length: 18 amino acids. Germline-derived CDR1 and CDR2 are SEHNR and FQNEAQ (reference sequence).

Input material: PBMCs spiked with cells of the T cell clone KT2. This clonotype was sampled from a human donor. The gene calls are TRBV7-9 and TRBJ2-1; the match to TRBD2 covers 7 bases. Written as DNA, the CDR3 is TGTGCCAGCAGCTTAGGGAGCGGCTGGGCTAGCGGTTACAATGAGCAGTTCTTC. Its protein product is CASSLGSGWASGYNEQFF.